This T cell receptor beta chain was retrieved from a study of T cell responses to AZD1222 COVID-19 vaccine. The repertoire was sequenced with immunoSEQ multiplex PCR; TCRdb's copy has only in-frame clones and lacks some. The sample shows about 100,000 clones, 85% to 90% of them seen only once. On this clone: The antigen remains unidentified.

Germline V lookup: CDR1 MNHNY, CDR2 SVGAGI (reference sequence). The trim removed 2 bases at V and 5 bases at J, leaving 10 bases unmatched. There are 16 residues in the CDR3. Whole-study results and caveats: Spike-spanning, vaccine-associated CD4 TCRs were dominant at 160-218 and 743-854. Clonal diversity may have been underestimated, and the donors were mostly white British, with more females than males. Per reports, nearly half of all spike-specific TCRs target regions that are unmutated in variants.

The sequence was collected from an adult in good health. This rearrangement joins TRBV6-6 to TRBJ2-7, with 9 bases matching TRBD1. The source was peripheral blood, collected on day 0 of AZD1222 vaccination. The chain's CDR3 is CASSYGPGTGFHEQYF. The CDR3 region has the DNA TGTGCCAGCAGTTACGGGCCCGGGACAGGGTTCCACGAGCAGTACTTC.